This passage covers 19 T cell receptor beta chains from one sample sequenced in a study of T cells after yellow fever vaccination. TCRdb used MiXCR to reprocess the 5' RACE reads, holding one entry per CDR3 protein. The sample comprises about 260,000 distinct CDR3 sequences, 10% to 15% of which are singletons, and less than 0.55% rests with the top ten. Specimen: CD4+ T cells sorted from PBMCs, collected 45 days after the yellow fever booster vaccination. The receptors derive from a man aged 25 to 40 who received the YFV17D yellow fever vaccine.

This clonotype was seen many times. The V call is TRBV20-1, the J call TRBJ1-4; D unclear. The germline CDR1 and CDR2 sequences are DFQATT and SNEGSKA (reference sequence). The V end was cut by 3 bases, the J end by 8 bases, with 13 bases between. The CDR3 has 13 residues. The chain's CDR3 is CSASYGGREKLFF. The CDR3 region has the DNA TGCAGTGCTAGTTACGGCGGGCGCGAAAAACTGTTTTTT.

The gene calls are TRBV19 and TRBJ2-3, with D unclear. Germline V gene data show CDR1 as LNHDA and CDR2 as SQIVND (reference sequence). The CDR3 spans 15 residues. The V end was cut by 3 bases, the J end by 2 bases, with 12 bases between. CDR3 protein: CASSIGQLYTDTQYF. In DNA form, the CDR3 reads TGTGCCAGTAGTATCGGGCAGTTGTACACAGATACGCAGTATTTT. The full variable domain, in which reference TRBV19 and TRBJ2-3 provide the parts outside the CDR3, is DGGITQSPKYLFRKEGQNVTLSCEQNLNHDAMYWYRQDPGQGLRLIYYSQIVNDFQKGDIAEGYSVSREKKESFPLTVTSAQKNPTAFYLCASSIGQLYTDTQYFGPGTRLTVL.

This clonotype came up a few times. V usage is TRBV5-1 and J usage is TRBJ2-5; TRBD2 is a possible D gene (5 bases). Germline lookup yields CDR1 SGHRS and CDR2 YFSETQ. This CDR3 spans 13 amino acids. Trimming stripped 3 bases from V and 5 bases from J, with 11 bases between. CDR3 bases: TGCGCCAGCAGCTCAGCCCCGGGGGAGACCCAGTACTTC. This translates into CASSSAPGETQYF.

This clonotype was observed a few times. This sequence joins TRBV5-1 and TRBJ2-5, with 7 bases fitting TRBD1. CDR1 and CDR2 (germline): SGHRS, YFSETQ. The length of the CDR3 is 18 residues. V was pared by 4 bases and J by 2 bases, with 17 bases of the junction left unmatched. In DNA, the CDR3 is TGCGCCAGCAGCCCCGGTGGGACAGCGGTGTGGGGACAAGAGACCCAGTACTTC. Protein: CASSPGGTAVWGQETQYF.

The gene calls are TRBV10-3 and TRBJ2-2; the match to TRBD2 covers 7 bases. The CDR3 length is 14 residues. The ends lost 7 bases at V and 0 bases at J; junction bases unmatched: 2. The V gene's germline CDR1 is ENHRY and CDR2 SYGVKD. CDR3 loop: CAIKAGTNTGELFF. The DNA of the CDR3 is TGTGCCATCAAAGCGGGGACGAACACCGGGGAGCTGTTTTTT.

The chain combines TRBV11-2 with TRBJ2-7, with TRBD2 matching over 10 bases. Trimming removed 3 bases from V and 5 bases from J; junction bases left unmatched: 4. This CDR3 contains 14 residues. Germline assignment: CDR1 SGHAT and CDR2 FQNNGV. The CDR3 DNA follows: TGTGCCAGCAGCTTCCAGCTAGCGGGGGACGAGCAGTACTTC. It encodes CASSFQLAGDEQYF.

The genes are TRBV6-2 or TRBV6-3 and TRBJ1-1; a weak D match, TRBD1 (6 bases). CDR1 is MNHEY, CDR2 SVGEGT, per germline. V shed 4 bases and J shed 5 bases, with 11 bases lying between them. The CDR3 runs 13 residues. In DNA form, the CDR3 reads TGTGCCAGCAGTTTGTACCAGGGGACTGAAGCTTTCTTT. Translated, it gives CASSLYQGTEAFF.

DNA for the CDR3: TGTGCCTGGAGTGTAAGGTCGTTTGGTTATGAGCAGTTCTTC. Translated: CAWSVRSFGYEQFF. The genes are TRBV30 and TRBJ2-1, with no clear D. V was clipped by 0 bases and J by 8 bases, with 14 bases between them. The CDR3 is 14 residues long. Germline V CDR1 and CDR2: GTSNPN, SVGIG (reference sequence).

This clonotype was counted at least ten times. This chain uses TRBV7-2 with TRBJ2-3; D unresolved. Germline CDR1 reads SGHTA; CDR2 reads FQGNSA. V was cut by 1 base and J by 5 bases, with 4 bases left in between. The CDR3 is made up of 12 amino acids. The CDR3 region is CASSLGRDTQYF. The CDR3 DNA reads TGTGCCAGCAGCTTAGGTAGAGATACGCAGTATTTT.

This clonotype was seen more than once but under ten times. V is TRBV5-1 and J is TRBJ2-2; D is tentatively TRBD1 or TRBD2 (5 bases each). CDR1 is SGHRS, CDR2 YFSETQ, per germline. This CDR3 contains 16 residues. V was clipped by 5 bases and J by 7 bases, with 21 bases between them. The CDR3 loop is CASSSAGAESRGELFF. In DNA form, the CDR3 reads TGCGCCAGCAGTTCAGCCGGGGCCGAATCGCGCGGGGAGCTGTTTTTT.

This clonotype was observed a handful of times. This chain joins TRBV11-2 and TRBJ1-4; D unresolved. The CDR3 has 13 residues. The V gene lost 0 bases and the J gene lost 11 bases, with 10 bases spanning the gap. CDR1 is SGHAT and CDR2 is FQNNGV in the germline V gene. The CDR3 region is CASSLDKESKLFF. CDR3 DNA: TGTGCCAGCAGCTTAGATAAGGAGTCTAAACTGTTTTTT.

The chain couples TRBV12-3 or TRBV12-4 to TRBJ2-5, with D perhaps matching TRBD2 (5 bases). The CDR3 has 13 residues. V shed 7 bases and J shed 5 bases, with 14 bases lying between them. CDR3 sequence: CASITGIAETQYF. The DNA of the CDR3 is TGTGCCAGCATCACCGGGATAGCTGAGACCCAGTACTTC.

Only a few counts were recorded for this clonotype. J is TRBJ2-1 and V is TRBV6-6, with D tentatively TRBD2 (5 bases). This CDR3 region has 14 residues. V lost 0 bases and J lost 5, with 8 bases in between. Per germline, CDR1 MNHNY and CDR2 SVGAGI (reference sequence). CDR3 loop: CASSYSTGNNEQFF. CDR3 nucleotide sequence: TGTGCCAGCAGTTACTCGACGGGGAACAATGAGCAGTTCTTC.

The V gene is TRBV27, the J gene TRBJ2-1, with unresolved D. V lost 4 bases and J lost 4, with 11 bases in between. There are 14 residues in the CDR3. Germline V gene sequence: CDR1 MNHEY, CDR2 SMNVEV (reference sequence). The CDR3 DNA sequence: TGTGCCAGCAGTTCCGCTCTCCGTTACAATGAGCAGTTCTTC. Amino acid sequence: CASSSALRYNEQFF.

The chain couples TRBV12-3 or TRBV12-4 to TRBJ2-3; 15 bases are shared with TRBD2. The CDR3 contains 15 residues. The V gene end was trimmed by 3 bases and the J gene end by 10 bases; junction bases not matched to a gene: 5. The CDR3 region has the DNA TGTGCCAGCAGTTTGAGGACTAGCGGGAGGGCCGCGCAGTATTTT. This sequence encodes CASSLRTSGRAAQYF.

The V gene is TRBV4-3, the J gene TRBJ1-2; D call uncertain. V was clipped by 3 bases and J by 8 bases, with 10 bases between them. The CDR3 covers 12 residues. Germline V lookup: CDR1 LGHNA, CDR2 YSLEER. The CDR3 sequence is CASSHLGEGYTF. The CDR3 DNA follows: TGCGCCAGCAGCCATCTCGGGGAAGGCTACACCTTC.

The chain recombines TRBV20-1 with TRBJ2-5; D is possibly TRBD1 or TRBD2 (5 bases each). V was trimmed by 3 bases and J by 4 bases, leaving 6 bases between them. This CDR3 contains 11 residues. Germline V gene lookup returns CDR1 DFQATT and CDR2 SNEGSKA (reference sequence). The DNA of the CDR3 is TGCAGTGCTAGTGGGGGAGAGACCCAGTACTTC. Protein product: CSASGGETQYF.

This clonotype turned up a few times. This chain links TRBV19 with TRBJ2-7, with TRBD1 matching 11 bases. Germline-derived CDR1 and CDR2 are LNHDA and SQIVND (reference sequence). This CDR3 spans 17 amino acids. With V trimmed by 6 bases and J by 3 bases, 13 bases remained unmatched. In DNA form, the CDR3 reads TGTGCCAGTAGAAGCTCCGGGACAGGGGGAAGGTACTACGAGCAGTACTTC. Residues: CASRSSGTGGRYYEQYF.

This sequence joins TRBV7-8 and TRBJ2-1; possible D gene TRBD2, 5 bases. Per the germline V gene, CDR1 is SGHVS and CDR2 is FQNEAQ. This CDR3 spans 15 amino acids. Trimming shortened V by 1 base and J by 7 bases, and 14 bases separated the two germline ends. The CDR3 nucleotides read TGTGCCAGCAGCTTAGGTTTAGCGTCGGGGAATGAGCAGTTCTTC. Amino acid sequence: CASSLGLASGNEQFF.